A selection of T cell receptor beta chains follows, all from one sample in a study of blood T cell repertoires in COVID-19. Generated by immunoSEQ multiplex PCR, the TCRdb table keeps only in-frame clones and is missing some. This sample has under 250,000 clones, with roughly nine tenths found just once. Sequencing was carried out using PBMCs or T cells enriched from blood (not recorded which). The receptors were gathered from a man between 25 and 39 years old who had recovered from COVID-19. The CDR3 runs from the conserved cysteine through the conserved F or W. Each record gives: V gene, J gene, CDR3 protein.

V: TRBV18
J: TRBJ2-7
CDR3: CASSPVGGNTYEQYF

V: TRBV11-2
J: TRBJ2-2
CDR3: CASSLTSGIRTGELFF

V: TRBV4-1
J: TRBJ1-1
CDR3: CASSQVDSLEAFF

V: TRBV9
J: TRBJ1-6
CDR3: CASSAGNPNSPLHF

V: TRBV6-5
J: TRBJ2-1
CDR3: CASRLAGVGNEQFF

V: TRBV6-5
J: TRBJ1-3
CDR3: CASSRKGASGNTIYF

V: TRBV19
J: TRBJ2-5
CDR3: CASSPDGQQTQYF

V: TRBV7-2
J: TRBJ1-2
CDR3: CASRLGSYGYTF

V: TRBV6-5
J: TRBJ1-1
CDR3: CASSSTGGVNTEAFF

V: TRBV10-3
J: TRBJ2-7
CDR3: CAIRGQSVYEQYF

V: TRBV6-5
J: TRBJ1-1
CDR3: CASGAGLTPDTEAFF

V: TRBV3-1/TRBV3-2
J: TRBJ2-5
CDR3: CASSQDWGLADDSQYF

V: TRBV18
J: TRBJ2-1
CDR3: CASSPGAGVNEQFF

V: TRBV10-1
J: TRBJ2-2
CDR3: CASSESGRGAGELFF

V: TRBV3-1/TRBV3-2
J: TRBJ2-7
CDR3: CASSQVPAGGYEQYF

V: TRBV28
J: TRBJ2-3
CDR3: CASSLTGGADTQYF

V: TRBV19
J: TRBJ1-2
CDR3: CASSRDRINYGYTF

V: TRBV18
J: TRBJ1-1
CDR3: CASSPVSGQMNTEAFF

V: TRBV28
J: TRBJ1-4
CDR3: CASSSTTGGNEKLFF

V: TRBV5-4
J: TRBJ2-5
CDR3: CASSPAGSKETQYF

V: TRBV19
J: TRBJ2-7
CDR3: CASSWRTSGPEQYF

V: TRBV30
J: TRBJ1-1
CDR3: CAWSVGRAVTEAFF

V: TRBV5-8
J: TRBJ1-3
CDR3: CASNDAGASGNTIYF

V: TRBV11-2
J: TRBJ1-3
CDR3: CASSLVAGNTIYF

V: TRBV6-2/TRBV6-3
J: TRBJ2-2
CDR3: CASSRSQGSASGELFF

V: TRBV27
J: TRBJ1-5
CDR3: CASSLHKSQQPQHF

V: TRBV5-4
J: TRBJ2-6
CDR3: CASSFPAGTGGFSGANVLTF

V: TRBV9
J: TRBJ1-6
CDR3: CASSVLPGAGDSPLHF

V: TRBV6-5
J: TRBJ1-2
CDR3: CASSYSNGGAFYGYTF

V: TRBV28
J: TRBJ1-5
CDR3: CASSSRQGRRKPQHF

V: TRBV27
J: TRBJ2-4
CDR3: CASSSPIIAGGPKNIQYF

V: TRBV7-9
J: TRBJ2-2
CDR3: CATLFSGQVNTGELFF

V: TRBV7-3
J: TRBJ2-1
CDR3: CASSFRQTDEQFF

V: TRBV29-1
J: TRBJ2-2
CDR3: CSAARTNTGELFF

V: TRBV3-1/TRBV3-2
J: TRBJ2-1
CDR3: CASTLNTGEQFF

V: TRBV5-1
J: TRBJ2-1
CDR3: CASSLEQGEAYYNEQFF